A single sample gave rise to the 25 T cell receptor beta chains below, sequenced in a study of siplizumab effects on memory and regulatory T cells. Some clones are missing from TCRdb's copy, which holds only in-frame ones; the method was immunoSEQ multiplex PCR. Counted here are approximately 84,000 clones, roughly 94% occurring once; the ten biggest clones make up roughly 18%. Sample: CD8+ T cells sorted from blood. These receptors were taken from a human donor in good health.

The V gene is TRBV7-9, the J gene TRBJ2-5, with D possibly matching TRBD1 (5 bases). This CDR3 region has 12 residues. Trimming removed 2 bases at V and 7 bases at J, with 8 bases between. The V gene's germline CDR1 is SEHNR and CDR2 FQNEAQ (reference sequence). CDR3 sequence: CASSLYQGTQYF. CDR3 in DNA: TGTGCCAGCAGCTTATACCAGGGGACCCAGTACTTC.

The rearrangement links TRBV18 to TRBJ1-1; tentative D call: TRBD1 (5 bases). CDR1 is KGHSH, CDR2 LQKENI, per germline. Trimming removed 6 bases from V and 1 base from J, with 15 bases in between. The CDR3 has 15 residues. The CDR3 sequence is CASSPGRQTNTEAFF. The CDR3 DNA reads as TGTGCCAGCTCTCCGGGTAGACAGACGAACACTGAAGCTTTCTTT.

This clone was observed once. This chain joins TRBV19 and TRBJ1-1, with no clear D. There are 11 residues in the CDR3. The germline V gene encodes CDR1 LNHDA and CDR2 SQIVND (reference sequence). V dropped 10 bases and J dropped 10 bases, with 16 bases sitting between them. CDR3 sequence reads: CATLAGYTAFF. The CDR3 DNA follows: TGTGCCACTTTGGCGGGGTATACAGCTTTCTTT.

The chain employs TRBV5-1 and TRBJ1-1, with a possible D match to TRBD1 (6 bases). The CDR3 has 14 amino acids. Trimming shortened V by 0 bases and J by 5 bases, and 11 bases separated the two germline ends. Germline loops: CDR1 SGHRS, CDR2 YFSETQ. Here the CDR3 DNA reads TGCGCCAGCAGCTTGGCCGAAACAGGGACTGAAGCTTTCTTT. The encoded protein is CASSLAETGTEAFF.

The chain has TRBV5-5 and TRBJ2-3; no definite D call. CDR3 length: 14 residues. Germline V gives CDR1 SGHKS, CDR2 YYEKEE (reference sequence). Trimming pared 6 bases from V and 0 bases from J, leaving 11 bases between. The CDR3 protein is CASNTFDSTDTQYF. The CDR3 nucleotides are TGTGCCAGCAACACCTTCGACAGCACAGATACGCAGTATTTT.

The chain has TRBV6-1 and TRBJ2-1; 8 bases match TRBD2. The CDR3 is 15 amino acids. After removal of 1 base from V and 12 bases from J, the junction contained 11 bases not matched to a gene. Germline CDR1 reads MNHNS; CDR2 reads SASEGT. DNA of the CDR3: TGTGCCAGCAGTGAAGAGGCGGGAGGTTGGGACGTGCAGTTCTTC. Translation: CASSEEAGGWDVQFF.

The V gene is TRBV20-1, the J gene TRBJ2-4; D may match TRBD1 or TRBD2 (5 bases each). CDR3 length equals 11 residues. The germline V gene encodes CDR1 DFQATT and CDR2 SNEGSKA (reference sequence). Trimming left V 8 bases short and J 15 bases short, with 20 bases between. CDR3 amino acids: CSTNWDRTTYF. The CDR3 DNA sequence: TGCAGTACAAACTGGGACCGAACAACGTACTTC.

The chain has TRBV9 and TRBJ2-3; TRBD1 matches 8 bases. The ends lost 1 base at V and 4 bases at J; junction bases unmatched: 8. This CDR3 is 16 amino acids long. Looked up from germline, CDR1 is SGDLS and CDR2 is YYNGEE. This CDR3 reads CASSVLHDRGADTQYF. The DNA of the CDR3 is TGTGCCAGCAGCGTACTTCATGACAGGGGTGCAGATACGCAGTATTTT. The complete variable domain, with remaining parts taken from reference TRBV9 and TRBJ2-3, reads DSGVTQTPKHLITATGQRVTLRCSPRSGDLSVYWYQQSLDQGLQFLIQYYNGEERAKGNILERFSAQQFPDLHSELNLSSLELGDSALYFCASSVLHDRGADTQYFGPGTRLTVL.

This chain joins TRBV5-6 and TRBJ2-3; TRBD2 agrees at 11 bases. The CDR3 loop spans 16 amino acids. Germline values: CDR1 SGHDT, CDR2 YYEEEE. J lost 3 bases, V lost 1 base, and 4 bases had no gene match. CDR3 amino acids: CASSLLLAGATDTQYF. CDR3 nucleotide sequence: TGTGCCAGCAGCTTGTTACTAGCGGGAGCAACAGATACGCAGTATTTT.

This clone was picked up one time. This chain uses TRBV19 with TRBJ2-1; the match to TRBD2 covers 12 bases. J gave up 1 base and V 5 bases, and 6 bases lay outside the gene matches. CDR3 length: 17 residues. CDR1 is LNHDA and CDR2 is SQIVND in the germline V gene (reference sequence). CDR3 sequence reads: CASSATSGRRSYNEQFF. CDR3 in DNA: TGTGCCAGTAGTGCTACTAGCGGGAGGAGGTCCTACAATGAGCAGTTCTTC.

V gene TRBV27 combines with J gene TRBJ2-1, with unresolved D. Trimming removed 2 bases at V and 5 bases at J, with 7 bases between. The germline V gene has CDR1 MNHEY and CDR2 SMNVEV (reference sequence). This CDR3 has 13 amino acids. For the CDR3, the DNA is TGTGCCAGCAGTTTAAGGGTCGACAATGAGCAGTTCTTC. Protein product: CASSLRVDNEQFF.

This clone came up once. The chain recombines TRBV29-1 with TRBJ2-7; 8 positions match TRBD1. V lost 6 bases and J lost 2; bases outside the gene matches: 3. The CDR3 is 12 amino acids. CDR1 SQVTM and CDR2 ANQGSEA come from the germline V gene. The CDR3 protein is CSVRTGPYEQYF. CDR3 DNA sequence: TGCAGCGTAAGGACAGGGCCCTACGAGCAGTACTTC.

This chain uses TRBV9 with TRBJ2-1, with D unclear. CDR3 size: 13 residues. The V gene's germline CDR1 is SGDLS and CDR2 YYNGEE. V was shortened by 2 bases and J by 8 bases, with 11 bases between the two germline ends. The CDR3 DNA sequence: TGTGCCAGCAGCGTCAGTAGCAGCGATGAGCAGTTCTTC. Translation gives CASSVSSSDEQFF.

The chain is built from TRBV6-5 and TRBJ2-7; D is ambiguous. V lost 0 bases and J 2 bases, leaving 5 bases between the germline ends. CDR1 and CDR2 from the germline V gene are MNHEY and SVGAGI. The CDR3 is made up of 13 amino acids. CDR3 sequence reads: CASSYSGPYEQYF. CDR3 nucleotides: TGTGCCAGCAGTTACTCAGGGCCCTACGAGCAGTACTTC.

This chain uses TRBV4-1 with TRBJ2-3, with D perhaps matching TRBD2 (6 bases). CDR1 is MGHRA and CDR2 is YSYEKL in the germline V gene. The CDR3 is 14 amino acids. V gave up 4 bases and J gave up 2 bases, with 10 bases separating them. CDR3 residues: CASSLGGYTDTQYF. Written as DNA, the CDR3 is TGCGCCAGCAGCCTGGGGGGATACACAGATACGCAGTATTTT.

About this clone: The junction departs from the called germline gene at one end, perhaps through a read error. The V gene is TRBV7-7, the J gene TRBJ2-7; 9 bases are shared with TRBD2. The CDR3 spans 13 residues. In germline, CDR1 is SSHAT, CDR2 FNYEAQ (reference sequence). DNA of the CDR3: TGTGCTAGCAGCAAGGGACTAGCAGACGAGCAGTACTTC. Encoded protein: CASSKGLADEQYF.

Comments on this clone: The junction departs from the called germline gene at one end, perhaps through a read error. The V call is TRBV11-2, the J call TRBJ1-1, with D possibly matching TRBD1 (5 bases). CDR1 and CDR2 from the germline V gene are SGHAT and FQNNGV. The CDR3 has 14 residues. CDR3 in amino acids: CASTLGDRYTEAFF. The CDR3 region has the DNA TGTGCCAGCACCTTAGGGGACCGATACACTGAAGCTTTCTTT.

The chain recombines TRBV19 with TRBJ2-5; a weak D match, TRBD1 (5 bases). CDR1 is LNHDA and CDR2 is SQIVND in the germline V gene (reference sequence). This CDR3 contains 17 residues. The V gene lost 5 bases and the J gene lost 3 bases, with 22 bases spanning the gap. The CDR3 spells CASSPVRGGPSEETQYF. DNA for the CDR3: TGTGCCAGTAGTCCCGTAAGGGGTGGACCGTCCGAAGAGACCCAGTACTTC.

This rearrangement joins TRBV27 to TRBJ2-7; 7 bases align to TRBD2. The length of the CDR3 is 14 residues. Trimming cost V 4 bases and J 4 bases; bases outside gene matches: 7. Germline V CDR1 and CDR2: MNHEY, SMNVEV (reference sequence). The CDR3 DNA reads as TGTGCCAGCAGTTATGAGGGAGGGCCTTACGAGCAGTACTTC. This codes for CASSYEGGPYEQYF.

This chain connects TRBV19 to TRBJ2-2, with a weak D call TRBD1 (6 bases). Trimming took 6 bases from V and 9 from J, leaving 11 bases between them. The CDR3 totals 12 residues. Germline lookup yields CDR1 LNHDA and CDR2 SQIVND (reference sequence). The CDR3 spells CASSQGIRELFF. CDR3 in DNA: TGTGCCAGTAGCCAGGGGATCCGGGAGCTGTTTTTT.

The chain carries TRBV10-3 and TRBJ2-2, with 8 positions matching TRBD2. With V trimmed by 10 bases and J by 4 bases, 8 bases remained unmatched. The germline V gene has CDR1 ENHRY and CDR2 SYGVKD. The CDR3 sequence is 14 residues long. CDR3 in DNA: TGTGCCACCATGGGCGCGGGAGGCACCGGGGAGCTGTTTTTT. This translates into CATMGAGGTGELFF.

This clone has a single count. CDR3 loop: CASSQEGDGGTGELFF. Written as DNA, the CDR3 is TGTGCCAGCAGCCAAGAAGGGGACGGAGGCACCGGGGAGCTGTTTTTT. The V gene is TRBV4-2, the J gene TRBJ2-2; D possibly uses TRBD1 or TRBD2 (5 bases each). Germline CDR1 is LGHNA and CDR2 is YNFKEQ. The CDR3 covers 16 residues. V lost 0 bases and J lost 4, with 12 bases in between.

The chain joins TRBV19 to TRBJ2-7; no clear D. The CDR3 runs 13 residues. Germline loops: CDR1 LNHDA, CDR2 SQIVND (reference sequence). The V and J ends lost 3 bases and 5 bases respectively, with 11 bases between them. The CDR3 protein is CASSIAGLNEQYF. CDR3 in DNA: TGTGCCAGTAGTATCGCCGGGCTCAACGAGCAGTACTTC.

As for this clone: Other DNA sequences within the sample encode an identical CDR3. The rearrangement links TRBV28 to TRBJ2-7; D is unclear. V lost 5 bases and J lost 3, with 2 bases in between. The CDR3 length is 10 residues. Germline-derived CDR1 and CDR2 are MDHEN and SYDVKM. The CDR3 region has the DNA TGTGCCAGCAGTCTCTACGAGCAGTACTTC. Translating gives CASSLYEQYF.

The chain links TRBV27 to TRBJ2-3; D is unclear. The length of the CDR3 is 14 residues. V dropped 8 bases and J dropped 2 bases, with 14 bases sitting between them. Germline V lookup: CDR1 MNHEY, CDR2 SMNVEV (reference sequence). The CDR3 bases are TGTGCCAGCCAAAATAGGGCTTTCACAGATACGCAGTATTTT. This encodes CASQNRAFTDTQYF.